This paragraph covers one T cell receptor beta chain sequence. The table came from immunoSEQ multiplex PCR; TCRdb's copy has only in-frame clones and leaves some out. The sample consists of about 140,000 clones, approximately 84% of them appearing once. This sample is part of a study of blood T cell repertoires in COVID-19. Study-level background: T cells, B-cell-depleted T cells, or PBMCs provided the cDNA or gDNA that served as material.

V shed 4 bases and J shed 0 bases, with 16 bases lying between them. Germline CDR1 SGHRS, CDR2 YFSETQ. This CDR3 contains 16 residues. The sequenced sample consisted of peripheral blood. J is TRBJ1-1 and V is TRBV5-1, with D maybe TRBD1 (5 bases). This clonotype was sampled from a woman in her sixties or seventies with acute or convalescent COVID-19. CDR3 sequence reads: CASSDRQRRMNTEAFF. For the CDR3, the DNA is TGCGCCAGCAGCGATCGACAGAGACGAATGAACACTGAAGCTTTCTTT.